This TCR beta chain stems from a study of blood T cell repertoires in COVID-19. This table comes from immunoSEQ multiplex PCR, and its TCRdb copy is limited to in-frame clones, with some not included. The table lists fewer than 150,000 clones, roughly 80% of them singletons. V lost 2 bases and J lost 8; bases outside the gene matches: 8. CDR3 size: 16 residues. Germline V gene sequence: CDR1 SGHDN, CDR2 FVKESK. This receptor was identified in a woman younger than 30 who had been exposed to COVID-19. Sequenced input: PBMCs or T cells enriched from blood (not recorded which). This chain connects TRBV14 to TRBJ1-6, with 8 positions matching TRBD1. CDR3 bases: TGTGCCAGCAGCCAATATGGTGTACAGGGGGATTCACCCCTCCACTTT. This codes for CASSQYGVQGDSPLHF.